This TCR beta chain originates from a study of beta chain features in type 1 diabetes. Findings and caveats of the study: Junctions at VDJ sites from type 1 diabetes patients had fewer insertions and more deletions. There was a moderate but significant shortening of TCRB CDR3s in all four CD4+ subsets of Type 1 diabetes patients.

All of the isolated RNA was reverse transcribed, so expressed TCRB transcripts were sequenced. Data came from immunoSEQ multiplex PCR; TCRdb stores just in-frame clones and leaves some out. The sample lists roughly 500,000 clones; 9.5% to 12% were seen once. About this clone itself: Antigen specificity is unknown.

The length of the CDR3 is 13 residues. Germline V lookup: CDR1 MNHEY, CDR2 SMNVEV (reference sequence). V was clipped by 5 bases and J by 14 bases, with 21 bases between them. One heparinised blood draw averaging about 116 mL was given by each donor. The chain recombines TRBV27 with TRBJ2-5; D gene ambiguous. The sequence was obtained from a woman aged 18-29 years in good health. Material: naive CD4+ T cells from blood. The chain's CDR3 is CASSPNSGGWHYF. DNA for the CDR3: TGTGCCAGCAGTCCCAACTCCGGTGGTTGGCATTACTTC.